This T cell receptor (beta chain) was sequenced in a study of T cells in Graves' hyperthyroidism and ophthalmopathy. Whole-study results and caveats: Also found in blood were most expanded thyroid clonotypes above 0.001. Stable hyperthyroidism was told apart from ophthalmopathy by a model built on 13 V-J features.

Germline values: CDR1 SGHAT, CDR2 FQNNGV. The CDR3 covers 16 residues. After removal of 5 bases from V and 5 bases from J, the junction contained 10 bases not matched to a gene. Clinicians diagnosed patients from clinical symptoms, serum thyroxine and TRAb, thyroid ultrasound and orbital computed tomography. Amplification of TCR beta CDR3 regions used RNA as the template. First-round RT-PCR of the TCR CDR3 relied on the HTBI primer set. Using its own MiXCR run on the multiplex PCR reads, TCRdb lists one record per CDR3 protein. The data show around 600,000 distinct CDR3 sequences, 45% seen once. This clonotype appeared a few times. The antigen remains undetermined.

The chain carries TRBV11-2 and TRBJ1-4, with 8 bases aligning to TRBD1. This sequence originates from an adult man with Graves' disease, either hyperthyroidism or ophthalmopathy (not recorded which). Sequencing input: peripheral blood or thyroid tissue (not recorded which). The CDR3 protein is CASSPRGTGGNEKLFF. In nucleotides, the CDR3 is TGTGCCAGCAGCCCCCGAGGGACAGGCGGGAATGAAAAACTGTTTTTT.